This T cell receptor beta chain comes out of a study of T cell repertoires in cytomegalovirus infection. General study points: HLA-C-restricted CMV-specific TCR beta clonotypes were dominant in the ex vivo response.

This clonotype turned up a few times. Its matching antigen is unknown. The CDR3 length is 15 residues. Trimming pared 5 bases from V and 9 bases from J, leaving 20 bases between. Per germline, CDR1 SGHVS and CDR2 FQNEAQ. TCRdb reprocessed the reads with MiXCR, giving one entry per CDR3 protein. The table records nearly 700,000 distinct CDR3 sequences, around 32% of them present only once. Source: cultured PBMCs, taken from culture after CMV antigen stimulation. This chain links TRBV7-8 with TRBJ2-1, with D possibly TRBD2 on 6 matching bases. This receptor was identified in a human donor in good health (CMV status not recorded). Some clones in this sample may be carry-over from other donors' samples. CDR3 residues: CASSGRYSAGSEQFF. The CDR3 region has the DNA TGTGCCAGCAGCGGACGTTATAGTGCGGGGTCTGAGCAGTTCTTC.